This T cell receptor (beta chain) derives from a study of blood T cell repertoires in COVID-19. Study-level information: Researchers got acute and convalescent COVID-19 samples from the United States, Italy and Spain.

Donors were grouped by their self-reported clinical history. Donors of Cohort 3 who recovered were those that had two negative PCRs, clearance, or symptom resolution. The data were produced by immunoSEQ multiplex PCR, yet TCRdb's version contains in-frame clones alone and is incomplete. The table includes roughly 350,000 clones, more than 90% detected once. CDR3 length: 15 residues. The germline gives CDR1 LGHNA, CDR2 YNFKEQ. V trimming: 0 bases; J trimming: 8 bases; junction bases outside the gene matches: 6. This sequence originates from a woman in her 30s who had recovered from COVID-19. Input material: PBMCs or T cells enriched from blood (not recorded which). This chain uses TRBV4-2 with TRBJ2-1, with 8 bases lining up with TRBD2. The DNA for the CDR3 is TGTGCCAGCAGCCAAGACCCAGCGGGAGTTTATGAGCAGTTCTTC. Translation gives CASSQDPAGVYEQFF.